There are a few counts of the clone carrying this T cell receptor beta chain. No antigen is known for it. The length of the CDR3 is 14 residues. V shed 5 bases and J shed 2 bases, with 13 bases lying between them. Germline loops: CDR1 SGDLS, CDR2 YYNGEE. This specimen comes from a study of T cells in Graves' hyperthyroidism and ophthalmopathy. Researchers defined stable Graves' hyperthyroidism as no ophthalmopathy progression within 18 months. Hyperthyroidism was newly diagnosed in patients aged 18 to 65 (duration under 2 months). Source material for PBMCs was less than 12 ml fresh peripheral blood. Study results and caveats: Within blood appeared most thyroid clonotypes that had expanded above 0.001.

Amplified TCR beta CDR3 regions derived from RNA transcripts. A first-round RT-PCR of the TCR CDR3 used the HTBI primer set. TCRdb re-derived calls from the multiplex PCR reads in MiXCR, one entry per CDR3 protein. The sample consists of around 690,000 distinct CDR3 sequences, around 16% of them appearing once. The sequencing input was blood. The TCR comes from a man between 50 and 59 years old with Graves' hyperthyroidism. The chain uses TRBV9 and TRBJ1-2, with a possible D match to TRBD1 (5 bases). CDR3 bases: TGTGCCAGCAGTCCCGCCAGGGCGAACTATGGCTACACCTTC. It yields the protein CASSPARANYGYTF.